This T cell receptor (beta chain) was sequenced in a study of blood T cell repertoires in COVID-19. Overall study context: From T cells, B-cell-depleted T cells, or PBMCs came the material, which was cDNA or gDNA.

Original methodology: Amplification of reference gene primers provided the estimated nucleated cell counts. Clones were read by immunoSEQ multiplex PCR, and TCRdb kept only the in-frame ones, dropping some. V, J and clone size are taken as reported in that table, and D and trimming were inferred from the DNA itself. The sample includes some 300,000 clones, 88% seen only once; the top ten take 5.5% to 8%. This CDR3 contains 14 residues. CDR1 SQVTM and CDR2 ANQGSEA come from the germline V gene. The V gene lost 3 bases and the J gene lost 2 bases, with 13 bases spanning the gap. Sequenced input: peripheral blood. This sequence joins TRBV29-1 and TRBJ1-2, with D perhaps matching TRBD1 (5 bases). The TCR was taken from a woman in her twenties or thirties who had recovered from COVID-19. The CDR3 reads CSVDLSRANYGYTF. The DNA of the CDR3 is TGCAGCGTTGACTTGTCCAGGGCCAACTATGGCTACACCTTC.